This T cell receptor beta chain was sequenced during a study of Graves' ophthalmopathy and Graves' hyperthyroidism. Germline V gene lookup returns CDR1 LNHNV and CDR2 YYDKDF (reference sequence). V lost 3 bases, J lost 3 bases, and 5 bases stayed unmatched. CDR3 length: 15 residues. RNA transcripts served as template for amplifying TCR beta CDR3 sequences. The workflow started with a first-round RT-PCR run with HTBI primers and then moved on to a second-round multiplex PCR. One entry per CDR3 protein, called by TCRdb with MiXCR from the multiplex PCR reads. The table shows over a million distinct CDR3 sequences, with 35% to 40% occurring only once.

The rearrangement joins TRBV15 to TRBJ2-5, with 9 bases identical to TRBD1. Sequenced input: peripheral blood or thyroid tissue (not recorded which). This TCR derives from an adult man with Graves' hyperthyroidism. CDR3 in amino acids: CATSSSGTGKETQYF. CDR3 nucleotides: TGTGCCACCAGCAGTTCCGGGACAGGGAAAGAGACCCAGTACTTC.